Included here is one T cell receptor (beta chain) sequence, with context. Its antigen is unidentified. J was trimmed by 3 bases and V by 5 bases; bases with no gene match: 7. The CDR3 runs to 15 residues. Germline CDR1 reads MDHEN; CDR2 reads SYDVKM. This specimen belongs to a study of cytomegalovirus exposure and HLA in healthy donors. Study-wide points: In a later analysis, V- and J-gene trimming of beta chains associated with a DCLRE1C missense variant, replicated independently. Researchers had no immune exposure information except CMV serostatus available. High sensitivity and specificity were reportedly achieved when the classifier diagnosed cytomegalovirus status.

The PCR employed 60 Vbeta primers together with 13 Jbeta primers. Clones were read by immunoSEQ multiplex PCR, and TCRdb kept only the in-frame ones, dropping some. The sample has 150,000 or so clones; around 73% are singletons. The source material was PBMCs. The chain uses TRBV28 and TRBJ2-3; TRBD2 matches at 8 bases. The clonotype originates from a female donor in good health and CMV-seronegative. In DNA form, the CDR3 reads TGTGCCAGCAGTACTTTAGCTAGCGGGACAGATACGCAGTATTTT. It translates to CASSTLASGTDTQYF.